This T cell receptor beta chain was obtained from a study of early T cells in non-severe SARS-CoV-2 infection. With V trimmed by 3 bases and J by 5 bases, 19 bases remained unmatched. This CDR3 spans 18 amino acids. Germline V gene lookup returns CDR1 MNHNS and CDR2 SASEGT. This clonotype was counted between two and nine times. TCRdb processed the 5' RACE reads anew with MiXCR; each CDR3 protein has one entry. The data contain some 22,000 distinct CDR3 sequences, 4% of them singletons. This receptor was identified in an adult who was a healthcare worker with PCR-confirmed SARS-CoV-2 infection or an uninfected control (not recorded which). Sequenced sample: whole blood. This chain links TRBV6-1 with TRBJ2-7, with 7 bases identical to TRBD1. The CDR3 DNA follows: TGTGCCAGCAGTGACCCCACGCTAACGACAGGGAATGAGGACGAGCAGTACTTC. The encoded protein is CASSDPTLTTGNEDEQYF.